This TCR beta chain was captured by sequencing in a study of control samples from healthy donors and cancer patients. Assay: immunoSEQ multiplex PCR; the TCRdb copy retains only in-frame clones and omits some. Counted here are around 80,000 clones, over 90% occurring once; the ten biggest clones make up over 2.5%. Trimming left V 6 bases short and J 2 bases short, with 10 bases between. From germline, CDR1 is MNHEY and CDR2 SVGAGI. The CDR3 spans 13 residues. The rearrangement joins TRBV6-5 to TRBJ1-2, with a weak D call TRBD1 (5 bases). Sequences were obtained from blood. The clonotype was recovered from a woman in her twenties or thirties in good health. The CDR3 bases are TGTGCCAGCAGCAAGACAGTCAACTATGGCTACACCTTC. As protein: CASSKTVNYGYTF.